This T cell receptor (beta chain) was observed in a study of T cells in Graves' hyperthyroidism and ophthalmopathy. Study background: Staff took peripheral blood when the initial diagnosis was made, before any treatment began.

Ophthalmopathy patients had moderate-to-severe active disease, CAS ≥3, NOSPECS ≥4, and disease duration under 3 months. Orbital computed tomography and thyroid ultrasound, together with serum TRAb and thyroxine and clinical symptoms, were used for diagnoses. Ten or more counts support this clonotype. Its antigen is as yet unknown. Template material for amplifying TCR beta CDR3 regions consisted of RNA transcripts. HTBI primers were used for first-round RT-PCR of the TCR CDR3. TCRdb passed the multiplex PCR reads through MiXCR, listing each CDR3 protein once. The profile shows hundreds of thousands of distinct CDR3 sequences, around 15% of them singletons. The study's findings and limits: Most clonotypes expanded in thyroid above 0.001 were likewise present in blood.

Per germline, CDR1 SGHRS and CDR2 YFSETQ. V was pared by 4 bases and J by 8 bases, with 20 bases between. The CDR3 spans 15 residues. Material for sequencing was blood. The TCR was taken from a woman aged 45-65 years with Graves' ophthalmopathy. The rearrangement joins TRBV5-1 to TRBJ2-3, with D uncertain. This CDR3 reads CASSLDLGALGTQYF. The CDR3 coding sequence is TGCGCCAGCAGCCTGGACCTAGGAGCCTTGGGTACGCAGTATTTT.